This T cell receptor beta chain emerged from a study of T cell responses to AZD1222 COVID-19 vaccine. CDR3 length: 13 residues. Trimming left V 4 bases short and J 1 base short, with 8 bases between. Looked up from germline, CDR1 is SGHNT and CDR2 is YYREEE (reference sequence). The data were produced by immunoSEQ multiplex PCR, yet TCRdb's version contains in-frame clones alone and is incomplete. The table includes 200,000 to 250,000 clones, more than 85% detected once. The receptor was isolated from an adult in good health. The specimen comprised peripheral blood, sampled on day 0 of MenACWY control vaccination. The chain has TRBV5-4 and TRBJ1-1; possible D gene TRBD1, 5 bases. The CDR3, as DNA: TGTGCCAGCAGCCATGACAGGAACACTGAAGCTTTCTTT. Protein: CASSHDRNTEAFF.